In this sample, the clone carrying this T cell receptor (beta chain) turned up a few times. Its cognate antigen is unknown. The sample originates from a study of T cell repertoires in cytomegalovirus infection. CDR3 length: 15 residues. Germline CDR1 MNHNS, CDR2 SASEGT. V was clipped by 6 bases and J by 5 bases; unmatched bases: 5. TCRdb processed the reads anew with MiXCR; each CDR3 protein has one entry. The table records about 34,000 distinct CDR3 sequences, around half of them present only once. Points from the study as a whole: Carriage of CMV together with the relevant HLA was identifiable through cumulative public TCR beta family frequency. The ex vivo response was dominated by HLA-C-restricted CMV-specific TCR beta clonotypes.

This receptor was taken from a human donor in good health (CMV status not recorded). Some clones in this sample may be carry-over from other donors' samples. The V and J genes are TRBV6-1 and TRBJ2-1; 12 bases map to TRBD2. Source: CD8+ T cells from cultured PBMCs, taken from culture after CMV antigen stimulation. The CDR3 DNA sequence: TGTGCCAGCAGCCCGACTAGCGGGGGACACAATGAGCAGTTCTTC. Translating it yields CASSPTSGGHNEQFF.